This TCR beta chain emerged from a study of blood T cell repertoires in COVID-19. In assigning cohorts, the study relied on participant-reported clinical history. The length of the CDR3 is 17 residues. Using immunoSEQ multiplex PCR, the repertoire was profiled, and TCRdb retains in-frame clones only, with some absent. The data show just over 300,000 clones, roughly 89% seen once. The sequenced sample consisted of PBMCs or T cells enriched from blood (not recorded which). The genes are TRBV21-1 and TRBJ1-2; the table's TRBD1 call for D was not verified on the DNA. TRBV21-1 is classified as a pseudogene. This receptor was obtained from a woman aged 18-29 years with acute COVID-19. In nucleotides, the CDR3 is TGTGCCAGCAGCAAATGCCGGACAGGGACTATCGGAGGGGGCTACACCTTC. Protein sequence: CASSKCRTGTIGGGYTF.